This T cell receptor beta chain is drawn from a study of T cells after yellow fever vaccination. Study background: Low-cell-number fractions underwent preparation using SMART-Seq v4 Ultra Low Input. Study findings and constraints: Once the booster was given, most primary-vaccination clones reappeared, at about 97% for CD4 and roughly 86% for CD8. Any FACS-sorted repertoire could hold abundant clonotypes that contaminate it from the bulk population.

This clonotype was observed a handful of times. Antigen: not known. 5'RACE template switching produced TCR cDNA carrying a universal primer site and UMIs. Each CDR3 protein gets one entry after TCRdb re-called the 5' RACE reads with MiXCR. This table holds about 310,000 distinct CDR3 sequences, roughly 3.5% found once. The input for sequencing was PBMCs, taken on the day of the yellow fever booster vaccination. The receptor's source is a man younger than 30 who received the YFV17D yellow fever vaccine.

CDR3 in DNA: TGTGCCACCAGTGATCGGGACGGAGGCTACACCTTC. This encodes CATSDRDGGYTF. This rearrangement joins TRBV24-1 to TRBJ1-2; tentatively, D is TRBD1 (5 bases). CDR3 length: 12 residues. CDR1 is KGHDR, CDR2 SFDVKD, per germline. V was trimmed by 3 bases and J by 8 bases, leaving 9 bases between them.